Listed below are T cell receptor beta chains from one sample, sequenced in a study of beta chain features in type 1 diabetes. Produced via immunoSEQ multiplex PCR; TCRdb's table is partial and in-frame only. The sample records roughly 150,000 clones, 10% to 13% being singletons. What was sequenced was central memory CD4+ T cells from blood. The source of these receptors is a man aged 30 to 39 with type 1 diabetes. Each CDR3 is given with its conserved first and last residue. The D gene is left open where the match is weak. Size is stated for part of the rows, as once, few or many counts, or as a class when the clone is expanded.

v_gene: TRBV5-6
d_gene: TRBD1
abundance: few
j_gene: TRBJ1-1
CDR3aa: CASSAVDRVGTEAFF
CDR3nt: TGTGCCAGCAGCGCAGTCGACAGGGTCGGCACTGAAGCTTTCTTT

v_gene: TRBV28
d_gene: -
abundance: -
j_gene: TRBJ2-3
CDR3aa: CASSFQFSTDTQYF
CDR3nt: TGTGCCAGCAGTTTTCAGTTTTCCACAGATACGCAGTATTTT

v_gene: TRBV5-1
d_gene: TRBD1
abundance: -
j_gene: TRBJ2-5
CDR3aa: CASSIGQGGTETQYF
CDR3nt: TGCGCCAGCAGCATTGGACAGGGGGGAACGGAGACCCAGTACTTC

v_gene: TRBV15
d_gene: TRBD2
abundance: -
j_gene: TRBJ2-3
CDR3aa: CATSRGLAGVRDTQYF
CDR3nt: TGTGCCACCAGCAGAGGACTAGCGGGAGTCAGAGATACGCAGTATTTT

v_gene: TRBV4-2
d_gene: TRBD1
abundance: -
j_gene: TRBJ2-1
CDR3aa: CASSQPIGTGSGEQFF
CDR3nt: TGTGCCAGCAGCCAACCAATCGGGACAGGGAGTGGTGAGCAGTTCTTC

v_gene: TRBV7-9
d_gene: TRBD1
abundance: few
j_gene: TRBJ2-2
CDR3aa: CASSPPGTESTGELFF
CDR3nt: TGTGCCAGCAGCCCGCCCGGGACAGAGAGCACCGGGGAGCTGTTTTTT

v_gene: TRBV5-6
d_gene: -
abundance: -
j_gene: TRBJ2-3
CDR3aa: CASSFGASTDTQYF
CDR3nt: TGTGCCAGCAGCTTTGGGGCTAGCACAGATACGCAGTATTTT

v_gene: TRBV28
d_gene: -
abundance: -
j_gene: TRBJ2-7
CDR3aa: CASIGDRSYEQYF
CDR3nt: TGTGCCAGCATCGGCGACAGAAGCTACGAGCAGTACTTC

v_gene: TRBV7-2
d_gene: TRBD1
abundance: -
j_gene: TRBJ1-2
CDR3aa: CASSQDRARRELGYTF
CDR3nt: TGTGCCAGCAGCCAGGACAGGGCACGTAGGGAATTGGGCTACACCTTC

v_gene: TRBV6-5
d_gene: -
abundance: few
j_gene: TRBJ2-5
CDR3aa: CASSYSWGGEETQYF
CDR3nt: TGTGCCAGCAGTTACTCGTGGGGCGGGGAGGAGACCCAGTACTTC

v_gene: TRBV11-2
d_gene: -
abundance: once
j_gene: TRBJ2-5
CDR3aa: CASSSTTSKRAQETQYF
CDR3nt: TGTGCCAGCAGCTCCACCACGTCTAAGCGGGCCCAAGAGACCCAGTACTTC

v_gene: TRBV6-5
d_gene: TRBD2
abundance: few
j_gene: TRBJ2-3
CDR3aa: CASRMTSGTQYF
CDR3nt: TGTGCCAGCAGGATGACTAGCGGGACGCAGTATTTT

v_gene: TRBV6-6
d_gene: TRBD1
abundance: -
j_gene: TRBJ1-2
CDR3aa: CASSASTGNYGYTF
CDR3nt: TGTGCCAGCAGTGCCTCGACAGGGAACTATGGCTACACCTTC

v_gene: TRBV29-1
d_gene: -
abundance: -
j_gene: TRBJ2-5
CDR3aa: CSVRDSPRAQYF
CDR3nt: TGCAGCGTCCGAGACTCCCCCCGGGCCCAGTACTTC

v_gene: TRBV15
d_gene: TRBD2
abundance: few
j_gene: TRBJ2-1
CDR3aa: CATSASGNVNEQFF
CDR3nt: TGTGCCACCAGCGCTAGCGGGAATGTCAATGAGCAGTTCTTC

v_gene: TRBV7-6
d_gene: -
abundance: few
j_gene: TRBJ2-5
CDR3aa: CASSGLSIGETQYF
CDR3nt: TGTGCCAGCAGCGGACTCTCGATAGGAGAGACCCAGTACTTC

v_gene: TRBV18
d_gene: -
abundance: many
j_gene: TRBJ2-5
CDR3aa: CASSPPAVRETQYF
CDR3nt: TGTGCCAGCTCACCACCGGCGGTTAGGGAGACCCAGTACTTC